These 2 T cell receptor beta chains originate from one sample sequenced in a study of T-cell memory formation after mild COVID-19. MiXCR, applied by TCRdb to the 5' RACE reads, yields one record per CDR3 protein. The data contain hundreds of thousands of distinct CDR3 sequences, 16% of them singletons. The source material was PBMCs or a T cell subset sorted from them (not recorded which). These receptors were taken from a man younger than 35 who had mild COVID-19 (a few samples of this study predate the infection). Cell type and time point are not known.

This clonotype occurred many times. The J gene is TRBJ2-1, the V gene TRBV11-2; D uncertain. Trimming pared 3 bases from V and 5 bases from J, leaving 17 bases between. The CDR3 runs to 16 residues. Germline CDR1 SGHAT, CDR2 FQNNGV. The CDR3 DNA reads as TGTGCCAGCAGCTTTGTGCGGTCTTCAAAGCACAATGAGCAGTTCTTC. Translated: CASSFVRSSKHNEQFF. The full variable domain, in which reference TRBV11-2 and TRBJ2-1 provide the parts outside the CDR3, is EAGVAQSPRYKIIEKRQSVAFWCNPISGHATLYWYQQILGQGPKLLIQFQNNGVVDDSQLPKDRFSAERLKGVDSTLKIQPAKLEDSAVYLCASSFVRSSKHNEQFFGPGTRLTVL.

The CDR3 DNA follows: TGTGCCAGCAGCCTCAGGAAAATGAACACTGAAGCTTTCTTT. This translates into CASSLRKMNTEAFF. The gene calls are TRBV3-1 and TRBJ1-1, with D unclear. The V end was cut by 4 bases, the J end by 0 bases, with 9 bases between. The germline gives CDR1 LGHDT, CDR2 YNNKEL (reference sequence). The CDR3 loop spans 14 amino acids.